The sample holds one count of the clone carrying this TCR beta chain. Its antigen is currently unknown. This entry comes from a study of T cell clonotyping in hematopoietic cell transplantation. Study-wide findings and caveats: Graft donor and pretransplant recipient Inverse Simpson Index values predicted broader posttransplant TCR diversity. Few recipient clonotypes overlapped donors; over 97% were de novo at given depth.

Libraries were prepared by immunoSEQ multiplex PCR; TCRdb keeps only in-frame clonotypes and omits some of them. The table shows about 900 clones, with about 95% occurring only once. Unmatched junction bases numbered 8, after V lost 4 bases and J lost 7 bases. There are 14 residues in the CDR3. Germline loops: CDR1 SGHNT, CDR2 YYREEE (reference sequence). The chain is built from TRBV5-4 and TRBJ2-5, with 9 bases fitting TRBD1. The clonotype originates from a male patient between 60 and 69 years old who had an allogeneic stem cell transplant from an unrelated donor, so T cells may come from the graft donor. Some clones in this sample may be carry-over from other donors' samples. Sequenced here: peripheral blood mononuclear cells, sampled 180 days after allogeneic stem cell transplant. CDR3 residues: CASSDGTGWGTQYF. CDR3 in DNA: TGTGCCAGCAGCGACGGGACAGGGTGGGGGACCCAGTACTTC.